The next 15 T cell receptor beta chains were all read from a single sample in a study of HIV-infected patients and healthy controls. TCRdb reprocessed the 5' RACE reads with MiXCR, giving one entry per CDR3 protein. This sample has tens of thousands of distinct CDR3 sequences, with approximately 15% found just once. Sequenced input: CD4+ T cells from blood. These receptor sequences come from a human donor in good health.

This clonotype appeared many times. V is TRBV11-1 and J is TRBJ2-5; possible D gene TRBD1, 5 bases. The CDR3 spans 14 residues. Germline V gene data show CDR1 as SGHAT and CDR2 as FQDESV (reference sequence). Trimming took 5 bases from V and 7 from J, leaving 17 bases between them. CDR3 sequence reads: CASSPLRSQGTQYF. CDR3 nucleotides: TGTGCCAGCAGCCCTTTGCGGAGTCAGGGGACCCAGTACTTC.

This clonotype was counted once. The V and J genes are TRBV29-1 and TRBJ2-3; 9 bases match TRBD2. The germline V gene encodes CDR1 SQVTM and CDR2 ANQGSEA. The CDR3 extends over 14 amino acids. After removal of 0 bases from V and 5 bases from J, the junction contained 3 bases not matched to a gene. The CDR3 spells CSVEDASGIDTQYF. The CDR3 coding sequence is TGCAGCGTTGAAGATGCTAGCGGGATAGATACGCAGTATTTT.

This clonotype came up many times. V gene TRBV7-2 combines with J gene TRBJ2-5; D is possibly TRBD2 (6 bases). The CDR3 is 17 residues long. V gave up 5 bases and J gave up 1 base, with 20 bases separating them. Per germline, CDR1 SGHTA and CDR2 FQGNSA. The CDR3, as DNA: TGTGCCAGCAGCCTTCTCCCGGGAGCATCGATCCAAGAGACCCAGTACTTC. Amino acids: CASSLLPGASIQETQYF. Supplemented by reference TRBV7-2 and TRBJ2-5, the full variable domain reads GAGVSQSPSNKVTEKGKDVELRCDPISGHTALYWYRQSLGQGLEFLIYFQGNSAPDKSGLPSDRFSAERTGGSVSTLTIQRTQQEDSAVYLCASSLLPGASIQETQYFGPGTRLLVL.

The chain employs TRBV7-2 and TRBJ1-4; D possibly corresponds to TRBD1 (6 bases). Germline V gene lookup returns CDR1 SGHTA and CDR2 FQGNSA. CDR3 length equals 15 residues. V lost 5 bases, J lost 5 bases, and 15 bases lay in between. The DNA for the CDR3 is TGTGCCAGCAGCCAAAATAGGGGGAGGAATGAAAAACTGTTTTTT. Protein sequence: CASSQNRGRNEKLFF.

The rearrangement uses TRBV6-2 or TRBV6-3 and TRBJ1-5, with a weak D call TRBD1 (6 bases). Between the trimmed V and J ends, which lost 8 bases and 2 bases, there was a span of 10 bases. The CDR3 length is 13 residues. Per the germline V gene, CDR1 is MNHEY and CDR2 is SVGEGT. In DNA, the CDR3 is TGTGCCAGCTCACGGACAGGCAATCAGCCCCAGCATTTT. Translated: CASSRTGNQPQHF.

The J gene is TRBJ2-3, the V gene TRBV29-1, with D uncertain. The CDR3 length is 13 residues. Per germline, CDR1 SQVTM and CDR2 ANQGSEA. V was shortened by 7 bases and J by 1 base, with 12 bases between the two germline ends. The CDR3 is CSDRLAGTDTQYF. Here the CDR3 DNA reads TGCAGCGACCGCCTGGCTGGCACAGATACGCAGTATTTT.

In this sample, this clonotype turned up a few times. V usage is TRBV2 and J usage is TRBJ1-5, with a possible D match to TRBD1 (5 bases). V was shortened by 5 bases and J by 4 bases, with 9 bases between the two germline ends. The germline V gene has CDR1 SNHLY and CDR2 FYNNEI. This CDR3 spans 13 amino acids. CDR3 sequence: CASSIEGNQPQHF. In DNA, the CDR3 is TGTGCCAGCAGTATAGAGGGGAATCAGCCCCAGCATTTT.

This clonotype was counted between two and nine times. The V call is TRBV7-2, the J call TRBJ1-6, with TRBD1 matching 7 bases. V trimming: 1 base; J trimming: 6 bases; junction bases outside the gene matches: 6. CDR3 length equals 16 residues. Germline assignment: CDR1 SGHTA and CDR2 FQGNSA. The CDR3, as DNA: TGTGCCAGCAGCTTAGGGCCCGGGACAGCTAATTCACCCCTCCACTTT. Encoded protein: CASSLGPGTANSPLHF.

This clonotype has at least ten counts. This sequence joins TRBV7-8 and TRBJ1-5, with D hard to call. Trimming pared 2 bases from V and 5 bases from J, leaving 7 bases between. The CDR3 totals 13 residues. Per the germline V gene, CDR1 is SGHVS and CDR2 is FQNEAQ. CDR3 sequence reads: CASSLTRDQPQHF. The CDR3 DNA sequence: TGTGCCAGCAGCTTAACCCGGGATCAGCCCCAGCATTTT. Full variable domain (remainder filled in from reference TRBV7-8 and TRBJ1-5): GAGVSQSPRYKVAKRGQDVALRCDPISGHVSLFWYQQALGQGPEFLTYFQNEAQLDKSGLPSDRFFAERPEGSVSTLKIQRTQQEDSAVYLCASSLTRDQPQHFGDGTRLSIL.

This clonotype was recorded a few times. This chain joins TRBV20-1 and TRBJ1-5, with 8 bases identical to TRBD1. The length of the CDR3 is 14 residues. CDR1 is DFQATT and CDR2 is SNEGSKA in the germline V gene (reference sequence). J gave up 1 base and V 4 bases, and 3 bases lay outside the gene matches. DNA for the CDR3: TGCAGTGCTAAGGACAGGGAAAGCAATCAGCCCCAGCATTTT. This codes for CSAKDRESNQPQHF.

Only a few counts were recorded for this clonotype. The CDR3 coding sequence is TGTGCCAGCAGCTTTAGACCAGATACGCAGTATTTT. Translating it yields CASSFRPDTQYF. V is TRBV5-4 and J is TRBJ2-3; D gene unclear. CDR1 is SGHNT, CDR2 YYREEE, per germline (reference sequence). Trimming left V 2 bases short and J 4 bases short, with 5 bases between. This CDR3 is 12 amino acids long. Combining the CDR3 with reference TRBV5-4 and TRBJ2-3 gives the whole variable domain ETGVTQSPTHLIKTRGQQVTLRCSSQSGHNTVSWYQQALGQGPQFIFQYYREEENGRGNFPPRFSGLQFPNYSSELNVNALELDDSALYLCASSFRPDTQYFGPGTRLTVL.

This chain links TRBV29-1 with TRBJ1-2; unclear D gene. V shed 0 bases and J shed 8 bases, with 10 bases lying between them. The CDR3 totals 12 residues. CDR1 and CDR2 (germline): SQVTM, ANQGSEA. The CDR3 DNA is TGCAGCGTTGAAGATTCTTCTGGGGGCTACACCTTC. Protein sequence: CSVEDSSGGYTF.

CDR3 in amino acids: CASSQRPLAGASTDTQYF. The CDR3 DNA follows: TGTGCCAGCAGCCAAAGGCCCCTAGCGGGTGCTAGCACAGATACGCAGTATTTT. The chain combines TRBV4-2 with TRBJ2-3, with 8 positions matching TRBD2. CDR3 length: 18 amino acids. The germline V gene has CDR1 LGHNA and CDR2 YNFKEQ. With V trimmed by 2 bases and J by 0 bases, 10 bases remained unmatched.

This sequence joins TRBV20-1 and TRBJ2-1; no firm D call. The CDR3 length is 15 residues. Looked up from germline, CDR1 is DFQATT and CDR2 is SNEGSKA (reference sequence). V lost 1 base, J lost 0 bases, and 10 bases lay in between. The CDR3 sequence: CSARADGSSYNEQFF. CDR3 in DNA: TGCAGTGCTAGAGCGGACGGAAGCTCCTACAATGAGCAGTTCTTC.

This clonotype occurred many times. The V gene is TRBV29-1, the J gene TRBJ2-1; 9 bases match TRBD1. V lost 4 bases and J lost 3; bases outside the gene matches: 4. Germline V gene lookup returns CDR1 SQVTM and CDR2 ANQGSEA. The CDR3 is 14 residues long. The CDR3 nucleotides read TGCAGCGTTGCCACGACAGGGGGCTACAATGAGCAGTTCTTC. The encoded protein is CSVATTGGYNEQFF.